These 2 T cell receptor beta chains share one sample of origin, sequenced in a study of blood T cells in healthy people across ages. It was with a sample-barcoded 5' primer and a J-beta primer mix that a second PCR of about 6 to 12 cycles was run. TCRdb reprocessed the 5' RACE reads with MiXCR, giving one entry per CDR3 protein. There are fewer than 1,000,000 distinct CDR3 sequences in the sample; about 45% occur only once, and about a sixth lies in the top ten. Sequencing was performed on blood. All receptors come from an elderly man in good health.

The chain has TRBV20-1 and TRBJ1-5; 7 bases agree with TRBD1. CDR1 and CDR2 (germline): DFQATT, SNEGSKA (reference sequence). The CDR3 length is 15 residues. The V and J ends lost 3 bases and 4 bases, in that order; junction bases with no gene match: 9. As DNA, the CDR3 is TGCAGTGCTAGGCAGGGGGGACTGGGGAATCAGCCCCAGCATTTT. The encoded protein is CSARQGGLGNQPQHF.

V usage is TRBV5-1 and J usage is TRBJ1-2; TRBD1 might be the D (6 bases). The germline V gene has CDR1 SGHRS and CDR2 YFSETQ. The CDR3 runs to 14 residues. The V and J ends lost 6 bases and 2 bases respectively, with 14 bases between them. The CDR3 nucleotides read TGCGCCAGCAACTCTTTTCAGGGGAACTATGGCTACACCTTC. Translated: CASNSFQGNYGYTF. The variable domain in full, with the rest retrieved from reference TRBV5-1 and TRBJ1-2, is KAGVTQTPRYLIKTRGQQVTLSCSPISGHRSVSWYQQTPGQGLQFLFEYFSETQRNKGNFPGRFSGRQFSNSRSEMNVSTLELGDSALYLCASNSFQGNYGYTFGSGTRLTVV.